This TCR beta chain came from a study of CD8+ T cells in alopecia areata. This clone turned up a few times. Its antigen is unknown. RNA was extracted and reverse transcribed into cDNA as the sequencing template. The table came from immunoSEQ multiplex PCR; TCRdb's copy has only in-frame clones and leaves some out. In the table there are 150,000 to 200,000 clones, 58% of which are singletons. Treatment of the sample: oral pan-JAK inhibitor, 5-10 mg twice daily. Obtained from alopecia areata patients were lesional scalp punch biopsies along with peripheral blood. V was cut by 3 bases and J by 1 base, with 10 bases left in between. The CDR3 totals 15 residues. Germline CDR1 LGHNA, CDR2 YNFKEQ. Notes on the study in general: TCRs were shared less clearly across patients than in mice, possibly for HLA-related reasons. There was only one nonresponder, so it was unclear how baseline CD8+ expansion relates to response. Normal skin's resident alphabeta T cells are also sequenced in scalp samples.

The input for sequencing was CD4+ T cells sorted from blood, taken between weeks 55 and 65, from a patient treated with tofacitinib. V usage is TRBV4-2 and J usage is TRBJ1-5, with D perhaps TRBD1 (6 bases). The receptor was isolated from a human donor with alopecia areata. The CDR3 protein is CASSQAGQSNQPQHF. CDR3 nucleotide sequence: TGTGCCAGCAGCCAGGCTGGACAGAGCAATCAGCCCCAGCATTTT.